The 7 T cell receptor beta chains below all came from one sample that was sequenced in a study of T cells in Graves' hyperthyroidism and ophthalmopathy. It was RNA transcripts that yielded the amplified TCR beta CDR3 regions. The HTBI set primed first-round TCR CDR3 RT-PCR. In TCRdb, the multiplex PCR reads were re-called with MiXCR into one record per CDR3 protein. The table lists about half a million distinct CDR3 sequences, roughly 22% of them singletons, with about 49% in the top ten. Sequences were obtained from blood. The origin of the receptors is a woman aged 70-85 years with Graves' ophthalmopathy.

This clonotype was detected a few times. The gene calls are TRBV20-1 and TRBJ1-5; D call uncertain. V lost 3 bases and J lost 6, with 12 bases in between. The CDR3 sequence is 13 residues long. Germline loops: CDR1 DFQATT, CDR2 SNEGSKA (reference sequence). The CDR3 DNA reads TGCAGTGCTAGCGAGGTAAAGACTCAGCCCCAGCATTTT. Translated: CSASEVKTQPQHF.

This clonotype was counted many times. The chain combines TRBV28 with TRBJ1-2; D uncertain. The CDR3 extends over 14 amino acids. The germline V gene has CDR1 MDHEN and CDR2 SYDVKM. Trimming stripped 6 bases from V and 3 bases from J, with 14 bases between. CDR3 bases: TGTGCCAGCAGCCCTGTTGGCAGAGACTATGGCTACACCTTC. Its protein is CASSPVGRDYGYTF.

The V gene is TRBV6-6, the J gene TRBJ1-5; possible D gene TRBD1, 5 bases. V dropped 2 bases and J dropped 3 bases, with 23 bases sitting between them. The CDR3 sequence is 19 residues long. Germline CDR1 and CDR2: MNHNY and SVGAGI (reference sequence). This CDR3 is CASSYVLVTGDGVNQPQHF. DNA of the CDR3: TGTGCCAGCAGTTACGTCCTGGTAACGGGGGATGGGGTCAATCAGCCCCAGCATTTT.

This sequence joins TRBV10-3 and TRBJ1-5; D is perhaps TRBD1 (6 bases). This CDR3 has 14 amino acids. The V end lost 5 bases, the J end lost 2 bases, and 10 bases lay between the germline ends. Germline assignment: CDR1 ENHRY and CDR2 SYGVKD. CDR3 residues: CAISLQGGNQPQHF. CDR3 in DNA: TGTGCCATCAGTCTACAGGGAGGCAATCAGCCCCAGCATTTT.

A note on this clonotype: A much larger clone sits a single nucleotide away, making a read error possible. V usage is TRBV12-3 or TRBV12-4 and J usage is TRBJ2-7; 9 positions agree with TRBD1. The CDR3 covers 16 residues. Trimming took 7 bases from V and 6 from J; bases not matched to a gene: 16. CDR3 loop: CASNSGIGTGFGEQYF. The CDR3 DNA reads TGTGCCAGCAATTCGGGGATTGGGACAGGGTTTGGCGAGCAGTACTTC.

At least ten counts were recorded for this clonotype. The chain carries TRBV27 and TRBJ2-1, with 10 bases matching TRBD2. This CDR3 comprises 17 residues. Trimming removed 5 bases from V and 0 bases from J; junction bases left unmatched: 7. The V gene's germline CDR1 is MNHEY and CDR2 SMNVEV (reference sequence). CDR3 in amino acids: CASSLWASGSSYNEQFF. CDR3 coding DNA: TGTGCCAGCAGTCTCTGGGCTAGCGGGAGCTCCTACAATGAGCAGTTCTTC.

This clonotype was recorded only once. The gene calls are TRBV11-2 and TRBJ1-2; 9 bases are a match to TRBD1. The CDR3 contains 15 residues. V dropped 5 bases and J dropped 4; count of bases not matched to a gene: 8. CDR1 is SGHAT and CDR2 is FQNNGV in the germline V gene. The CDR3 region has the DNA TGTGCCAGCAGCGAACTCCGGGACAGGGTCTATGGCTACACCTTC. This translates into CASSELRDRVYGYTF.